The 27 T cell receptor beta chains below were found in one sample sequenced in a study of CD8 T cells in Susac syndrome. Reverse transcription of roughly 0.5 to 1 ug RNA used random hexamers. From the immunoSEQ multiplex PCR reads, TCRdb called clonotypes with MiXCR, one entry per CDR3 protein. In the table there are 70,000 to 100,000 distinct CDR3 sequences, approximately 96% of which are singletons. The sequenced sample consisted of CD8+ T cells from PBMCs. These receptor sequences come from a human donor with Susac syndrome.

The CDR3: CSARTVSYEQYV. For the CDR3, the DNA is TGCAGTGCTCGGACAGTCTCCTACGAGCAGTACGTC. This rearrangement joins TRBV20-1 to TRBJ2-7, with D possibly TRBD1 on 6 matching bases. This CDR3 is built from 12 residues. V dropped 5 bases and J dropped 0 bases, with 8 bases sitting between them. Per the germline V gene, CDR1 is DFQATT and CDR2 is SNEGSKA (reference sequence).

The chain combines TRBV4-1 with TRBJ1-2; no clear D gene. The V end lost 2 bases, the J end lost 8 bases, and 21 bases lay between the germline ends. CDR3 length: 16 residues. CDR1 is MGHRA, CDR2 YSYEKL, per germline. This CDR3 reads CASSQQDRKPGQGYTF. CDR3 coding DNA: TGCGCCAGCAGCCAACAGGACCGAAAACCCGGTCAAGGCTACACCTTC.

The CDR3 loop is CSARDRDNEQYF. The CDR3 DNA is TGCAGTGCTAGAGACAGGGATAACGAGCAGTACTTC. The genes are TRBV20-1 and TRBJ2-7, with a tentative D call TRBD1 (5 bases). The length of the CDR3 is 12 residues. The germline CDR1 and CDR2 sequences are DFQATT and SNEGSKA (reference sequence). V was pared by 0 bases and J by 5 bases, with 8 bases between.

This clonotype is a singleton in its sample. This rearrangement joins TRBV9 to TRBJ1-1, with 7 positions matching TRBD1. The J segment lost 1 base and the V segment lost 2 bases, leaving 2 bases of the junction unmatched. CDR1 is SGDLS and CDR2 is YYNGEE in the germline V gene. The CDR3 has 14 amino acids. This CDR3 reads CASSVGQTNTEAFF. CDR3 DNA: TGTGCCAGCAGCGTGGGACAGACGAACACTGAAGCTTTCTTT. The full variable domain, in which reference TRBV9 and TRBJ1-1 provide the parts outside the CDR3, is DSGVTQTPKHLITATGQRVTLRCSPRSGDLSVYWYQQSLDQGLQFLIQYYNGEERAKGNILERFSAQQFPDLHSELNLSSLELGDSALYFCASSVGQTNTEAFFGQGTRLTVV.

This clonotype was found once. The V and J genes are TRBV10-3 and TRBJ2-5; D is perhaps TRBD1 (7 bases). CDR3 length equals 13 residues. The germline V and J ends were trimmed by 6 bases and 6 bases, with 14 bases remaining between them. Germline V gene lookup returns CDR1 ENHRY and CDR2 SYGVKD. CDR3 nucleotides: TGTGCCATCAGCGGGCGGGACAGACAGACCCAGTACTTC. Its protein is CAISGRDRQTQYF.

This CDR3 is CASSLDTGRNEQFF. As DNA, the CDR3 is TGTGCCAGCAGCTTAGACACAGGGAGGAATGAGCAGTTCTTC. The chain joins TRBV13 to TRBJ2-1, with D possibly called TRBD1 or TRBD2 (6 bases each). Germline V CDR1 and CDR2: PRHDT, FYEKMQ (reference sequence). The CDR3 length is 14 residues. Trimming removed 1 base at V and 7 bases at J, with 11 bases between.

The chain recombines TRBV30 with TRBJ1-1; D gene ambiguous. The CDR3 consists of 13 residues. Deletions cut 6 bases from V and 2 bases from J, with 13 bases between. Looked up from germline, CDR1 is GTSNPN and CDR2 is SVGIG (reference sequence). CDR3 coding DNA: TGTGCCTGTGGGCTGGGGTTCAACACTGAAGCTTTCTTT. This codes for CACGLGFNTEAFF.

This clonotype was seen just once. The rearrangement joins TRBV29-1 to TRBJ2-1; 16 positions agree with TRBD2. This CDR3 spans 18 amino acids. After removal of 3 bases from V and 3 bases from J, the junction contained 8 bases not matched to a gene. Germline CDR1 reads SQVTM; CDR2 reads ANQGSEA. The CDR3 here is CSVDLGLAGGGGYNEQFF. DNA of the CDR3: TGCAGCGTTGACCTGGGACTAGCGGGAGGGGGGGGCTACAATGAGCAGTTCTTC.

The V call is TRBV29-1, the J call TRBJ2-1; 9 positions agree with TRBD2. Trimming removed 6 bases from V and 0 bases from J; junction bases left unmatched: 3. The length of the CDR3 is 14 residues. Germline V gives CDR1 SQVTM, CDR2 ANQGSEA. The CDR3 here is CSVRSGSSYNEQFF. In DNA, the CDR3 is TGCAGCGTCCGTAGCGGGAGCTCCTACAATGAGCAGTTCTTC.

The chain couples TRBV30 to TRBJ2-7; the D gene is possibly TRBD1 (5 bases). V was clipped by 3 bases and J by 0 bases, with 12 bases between them. The CDR3 length is 14 residues. Germline loops: CDR1 GTSNPN, CDR2 SVGIG (reference sequence). The CDR3 DNA sequence: TGTGCCTGGAGAGGGGTACAGGTCTCCTACGAGCAGTACTTC. It yields the protein CAWRGVQVSYEQYF. The whole variable domain, remainder taken from reference TRBV30 and TRBJ2-7, is SQTIHQWPATLVQPVGSPLSLECTVEGTSNPNLYWYRQAAGRGLQLLFYSVGIGQISSEVPQNLSASRPQDRQFILSSKKLLLSDSGFYLCAWRGVQVSYEQYFGPGTRLTVT.

This rearrangement joins TRBV2 to TRBJ1-5; D call uncertain. This CDR3 contains 14 residues. Trimming removed 1 base at V and 8 bases at J, with 12 bases between. Germline V gives CDR1 SNHLY, CDR2 FYNNEI. The CDR3 DNA is TGTGCCAGCAGTGAAGTCCAAAGGGTGGAGCCCCAGCATTTT. Translating it yields CASSEVQRVEPQHF.

The gene calls are TRBV19 and TRBJ1-1; TRBD1 is a possible D gene (5 bases). Per germline, CDR1 LNHDA and CDR2 SQIVND (reference sequence). With 3 bases removed from V and 4 bases from J, the gap between germline ends came to 12 bases. The CDR3 is 14 amino acids. The CDR3 is CASSIPGYGTEAFF. The CDR3 DNA reads as TGTGCCAGTAGTATCCCAGGGTATGGCACTGAAGCTTTCTTT.

This chain joins TRBV5-6 and TRBJ2-5; unclear D gene. Per the germline V gene, CDR1 is SGHDT and CDR2 is YYEEEE. The CDR3 spans 11 residues. V dropped 4 bases and J dropped 1 base, with 2 bases sitting between them. CDR3 region: CASSGQETQYF. CDR3 sequence (DNA): TGTGCCAGCAGCGGCCAAGAGACCCAGTACTTC.

The rearrangement joins TRBV14 to TRBJ2-7, with D possibly TRBD2 on 5 matching bases. Looked up from germline, CDR1 is SGHDN and CDR2 is FVKESK. This CDR3 contains 14 residues. V lost 2 bases and J lost 4, with 12 bases in between. The CDR3 loop is CASSQWSSRYEQYF. The CDR3 DNA is TGTGCCAGCAGCCAATGGTCTAGCAGGTACGAGCAGTACTTC.

The gene calls are TRBV9 and TRBJ2-1; TRBD1 is a possible D gene (5 bases). CDR1 is SGDLS and CDR2 is YYNGEE in the germline V gene. The CDR3 has 15 residues. Trimming stripped 2 bases from V and 4 bases from J, with 13 bases between. This CDR3 reads CASSVDSPLYNEQFF. In DNA form, the CDR3 reads TGTGCCAGCAGCGTTGACAGTCCTTTGTACAATGAGCAGTTCTTC.

The genes are TRBV20-1 and TRBJ1-5; no clear D gene. CDR3 length: 14 amino acids. In germline, CDR1 is DFQATT, CDR2 SNEGSKA (reference sequence). Trimming left V 3 bases short and J 3 bases short, with 12 bases between. The CDR3 loop reads CSASWAHLNQPQHF. The CDR3 DNA sequence: TGCAGTGCTAGTTGGGCACACCTCAATCAGCCCCAGCATTTT.

V gene TRBV20-1 combines with J gene TRBJ2-7; D remains unclear. Germline CDR1 is DFQATT and CDR2 is SNEGSKA (reference sequence). V was cut by 1 base and J by 3 bases, with 7 bases left in between. The CDR3 sequence is 12 residues long. The CDR3 DNA sequence: TGCAGTGCTAGAGCATCCGGCTACGAGCAGTACTTC. This sequence encodes CSARASGYEQYF.

V usage is TRBV20-1 and J usage is TRBJ2-5; D gene unclear. The germline V and J ends were trimmed by 0 bases and 7 bases, with 9 bases remaining between them. CDR3 length equals 12 residues. CDR1 is DFQATT and CDR2 is SNEGSKA in the germline V gene (reference sequence). In nucleotides, the CDR3 is TGCAGTGCTAGAGATTGGTTGTGGACCCAGTACTTC. Translated: CSARDWLWTQYF.

The chain recombines TRBV7-3 with TRBJ2-1; 14 nucleotides align to TRBD2. The CDR3 extends over 14 amino acids. Unmatched junction bases numbered 3, after V lost 5 bases and J lost 9 bases. Looked up from germline, CDR1 is SGHTA and CDR2 is FQGTGA. CDR3 bases: TGTGCCAGCAGCGCTGGACTAGCGGGAGGTGAGCAGTTCTTC. This translates into CASSAGLAGGEQFF.

V gene TRBV20-1 combines with J gene TRBJ2-1; D gene ambiguous. The CDR3 has 12 residues. The ends were cut back, 0 bases at V and 13 bases at J, with 13 bases in the middle. Looked up from germline, CDR1 is DFQATT and CDR2 is SNEGSKA (reference sequence). The CDR3 is CSARDEAALQFF. The CDR3 DNA reads as TGCAGTGCTAGAGATGAGGCCGCCCTCCAGTTCTTC.

This rearrangement joins TRBV9 to TRBJ2-1; 8 bases align to TRBD2. The CDR3 runs to 15 residues. Germline assignment: CDR1 SGDLS and CDR2 YYNGEE. Germline trimming cut 5 bases from V and 4 bases from J; bases unmatched to any gene: 8. DNA of the CDR3: TGTGCCAGCAGGGCTACTAGCGGTCCTTACAATGAGCAGTTCTTC. This codes for CASRATSGPYNEQFF.

This clonotype was observed once. V and J are TRBV9 and TRBJ2-5; maybe TRBD2 (7 bases). The CDR3 is 16 amino acids. V was shortened by 2 bases and J by 5 bases, with 19 bases between the two germline ends. The germline gives CDR1 SGDLS, CDR2 YYNGEE. CDR3 in amino acids: CASSVRVAKGGETQYF. The CDR3 nucleotides read TGTGCCAGCAGCGTGAGGGTCGCAAAGGGGGGGGAGACCCAGTACTTC.

The chain joins TRBV7-2 to TRBJ2-5; 9 nucleotides match TRBD2. Per germline, CDR1 SGHTA and CDR2 FQGNSA. CDR3 size: 17 residues. V was clipped by 4 bases and J by 5 bases; unmatched bases: 14. The CDR3 DNA follows: TGTGCCAGCAGCTCCTCCCTAGATAGCGGGGGAGGTGAGACCCAGTACTTC. This encodes CASSSSLDSGGGETQYF.

The V gene is TRBV5-6, the J gene TRBJ2-7; D gene uncertain. Germline V gene sequence: CDR1 SGHDT, CDR2 YYEEEE. The CDR3 is 12 amino acids. Trimming took off 0 bases at V and 3 bases at J, with 4 bases between the two ends. The CDR3 sequence is CASSLAVYEQYF. The CDR3 DNA follows: TGTGCCAGCAGCTTGGCAGTCTACGAGCAGTACTTC.

This CDR3 is CASSHEDTLNTEAFF. The CDR3 bases are TGCGCCAGCAGCCATGAGGACACCCTGAACACTGAAGCTTTCTTT. V and J are TRBV4-3 and TRBJ1-1; possibly TRBD1 for D (5 bases). This CDR3 region has 15 residues. V was clipped by 3 bases and J by 0 bases, with 11 bases between them. Germline CDR1 reads LGHNA; CDR2 reads YSLEER.

V and J are TRBV15 and TRBJ1-2; 9 bases map to TRBD1. CDR1 is LNHNV, CDR2 YYDKDF, per germline (reference sequence). This CDR3 is built from 13 residues. Unmatched junction bases numbered 3, after V lost 6 bases and J lost 4 bases. The CDR3: CATRGQGSYGYTF. CDR3 coding DNA: TGTGCCACCAGGGGACAGGGCAGCTATGGCTACACCTTC.

V and J are TRBV7-6 and TRBJ2-7; the D is unclear. CDR1 is SGHVS, CDR2 FNYEAQ, per germline. V was trimmed by 5 bases and J by 1 base, leaving 9 bases between them. This CDR3 spans 13 amino acids. The CDR3 region is CASSPSNSYEQYF. The CDR3 nucleotides are TGTGCCAGCAGCCCCTCCAATTCCTACGAGCAGTACTTC. Together with reference TRBV7-6 and TRBJ2-7, the CDR3 gives the full variable domain: GAGVSQSPRYKVTKRGQDVALRCDPISGHVSLYWYRQALGQGPEFLTYFNYEAQQDKSGLPNDRFSAERPEGSISTLTIQRTEQRDSAMYRCASSPSNSYEQYFGPGTRLTVT.